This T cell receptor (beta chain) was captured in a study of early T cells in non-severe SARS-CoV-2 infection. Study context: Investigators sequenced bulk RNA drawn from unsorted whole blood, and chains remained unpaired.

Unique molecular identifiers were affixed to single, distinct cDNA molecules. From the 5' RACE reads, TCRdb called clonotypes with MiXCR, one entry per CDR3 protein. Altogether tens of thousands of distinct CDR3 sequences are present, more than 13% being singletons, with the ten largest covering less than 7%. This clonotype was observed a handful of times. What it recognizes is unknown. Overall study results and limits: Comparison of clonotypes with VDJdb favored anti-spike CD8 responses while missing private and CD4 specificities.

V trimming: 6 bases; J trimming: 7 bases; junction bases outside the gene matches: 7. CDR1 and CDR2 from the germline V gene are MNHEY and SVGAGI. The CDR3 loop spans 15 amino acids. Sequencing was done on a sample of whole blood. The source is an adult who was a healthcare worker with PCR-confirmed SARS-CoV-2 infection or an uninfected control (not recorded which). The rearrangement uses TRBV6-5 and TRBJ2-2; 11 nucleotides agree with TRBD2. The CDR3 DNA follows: TGTGCCAGCAGCCGTAGCGGGAGGGCCGACGGGGAGCTGTTTTTT. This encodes CASSRSGRADGELFF.